The sequence of this TCR beta chain was determined in a study of shared clonotypes between healthy human individuals. Generated by immunoSEQ multiplex PCR, the TCRdb table keeps only in-frame clones and is missing some. The profile shows hundreds of thousands of clones, approximately 77% of them singletons. V was pared by 4 bases and J by 6 bases, with 18 bases between. This CDR3 is built from 16 residues. CDR1 and CDR2 from the germline V gene are KGHSH and LQKENI. This receptor was identified in a woman between 40 and 50 years old in good health. Some clones in this sample may be carry-over from other donors' samples. The source material was PBMCs. The chain combines TRBV18 with TRBJ2-2, with TRBD1 as a possible D gene (5 bases). CDR3 amino acids: CASSLRQLLPAGELFF. The CDR3 DNA reads TGTGCCAGCTCACTACGACAGTTATTACCCGCCGGGGAGCTGTTTTTT.